The 10 T cell receptor beta chains reported below all come from one sample, sequenced in a study of response to subunit inactivated influenza vaccine. A single record per CDR3 protein comes from TCRdb applying MiXCR to the RT-PCR reads. The sample comprises hundreds of thousands of distinct CDR3 sequences, about 12% of which are singletons, and 7.8% rests with the top ten. The sample was non-naive T cells sorted from PBMCs, taken 14 to 15 days before vaccination. These receptors were taken from a middle-aged man who received an inactivated influenza vaccine.

This clonotype has at least ten counts. V usage is TRBV12-3 or TRBV12-4 and J usage is TRBJ2-1, with 9 bases aligning to TRBD1. Unmatched junction bases numbered 7, after V lost 5 bases and J lost 2 bases. This CDR3 comprises 16 residues. In DNA, the CDR3 is TGTGCCAGCAGTGTCCTGACAGGGGGGCCCTACAATGAGCAGTTCTTC. Protein: CASSVLTGGPYNEQFF.

J is TRBJ2-2 and V is TRBV20-1, with 12 bases aligning to TRBD1. The CDR3 length is 16 residues. V trimming: 6 bases; J trimming: 4 bases; junction bases outside the gene matches: 9. The germline V gene encodes CDR1 DFQATT and CDR2 SNEGSKA (reference sequence). The CDR3 sequence: CSAPTGTGGGTGELFF. The CDR3 coding sequence is TGCAGTGCCCCCACCGGGACAGGGGGCGGCACCGGGGAGCTGTTTTTT.

The table lists this clonotype with many counts. The chain employs TRBV6-1 and TRBJ2-5; 8 nucleotides match TRBD1. This CDR3 region has 14 residues. Trimming cost V 3 bases and J 4 bases; bases outside gene matches: 4. Germline V gives CDR1 MNHNS, CDR2 SASEGT. The CDR3 DNA sequence: TGTGCCAGCAGTGAGGGTACAGGGGGAGAGACCCAGTACTTC. As protein: CASSEGTGGETQYF.

There are a few counts of this clonotype. The chain carries TRBV25-1 and TRBJ2-2; 8 bases line up with TRBD1. The CDR3 loop spans 16 amino acids. The germline V gene has CDR1 MGHDK and CDR2 SYGVNS. J was trimmed by 4 bases and V by 2 bases; bases with no gene match: 6. The CDR3 DNA is TGTGCCAGCAGTGAACGACAGGGGCTGAGCACCGGGGAGCTGTTTTTT. It encodes CASSERQGLSTGELFF. Filled out from reference TRBV25-1 and TRBJ2-2, the complete variable domain reads EADIYQTPRYLVIGTGKKITLECSQTMGHDKMYWYQQDPGMELHLIHYSYGVNSTEKGDLSSESTVSRIRTEHFPLTLESARPSHTSQYLCASSERQGLSTGELFFGEGSRLTVL.

This chain joins TRBV11-3 and TRBJ2-1, with 9 bases that match TRBD2. Germline values: CDR1 SGHNT, CDR2 YENEEA. The junction had 15 bases not matched to a gene; V was cut back by 4 bases and J by 5 bases. The CDR3 has 18 residues. The CDR3 region has the DNA TGTGCCAGCAGCTCACCCCCCAGGACCGCGGGGGGGGACAATGAGCAGTTCTTC. Encoded protein: CASSSPPRTAGGDNEQFF.

The chain recombines TRBV5-1 with TRBJ2-1; tentatively, D is TRBD2 (6 bases). V lost 3 bases, J lost 8 bases, and 12 bases lay in between. Germline V lookup: CDR1 SGHRS, CDR2 YFSETQ. CDR3 size: 13 residues. The CDR3 loop reads CASSSDPGDEQFF. The CDR3 DNA follows: TGCGCCAGCAGCTCCGACCCGGGGGATGAGCAGTTCTTC. The full variable domain, completed using reference TRBV5-1 and TRBJ2-1, is KAGVTQTPRYLIKTRGQQVTLSCSPISGHRSVSWYQQTPGQGLQFLFEYFSETQRNKGNFPGRFSGRQFSNSRSEMNVSTLELGDSALYLCASSSDPGDEQFFGPGTRLTVL.

This clonotype was recorded many times. The chain employs TRBV5-1 and TRBJ2-1; 8 bases align to TRBD1. Trimming cost V 0 bases and J 8 bases; bases outside gene matches: 4. The CDR3 contains 14 residues. CDR1 and CDR2 from the germline V gene are SGHRS and YFSETQ. The CDR3 DNA reads TGCGCCAGCAGCTTGGGACAGGGGCATCATGAGCAGTTCTTC. Its translation is CASSLGQGHHEQFF.

The genes are TRBV12-3 or TRBV12-4 and TRBJ2-1, with 15 bases aligning to TRBD2. The CDR3 has 18 amino acids. The DNA for the CDR3 is TGTACCATCAGTCCGGGACTAGCGGGAGGTCTGTCCTACAATGAGCAGTTCTTC. Protein sequence: CTISPGLAGGLSYNEQFF.

This clonotype was counted ten times or more. The V and J genes are TRBV6-5 and TRBJ2-1; weak D call: TRBD2 (5 bases). V lost 2 bases and J 9 bases, leaving 5 bases between the germline ends. Germline CDR1 MNHEY, CDR2 SVGAGI. The CDR3 covers 11 residues. The CDR3 reads CASSYAGEQFF. Written as DNA, the CDR3 is TGTGCCAGCAGTTACGCGGGTGAGCAGTTCTTC.

This clonotype showed up many times. The rearrangement joins TRBV20-1 to TRBJ1-2; D not resolved. The CDR3 extends over 14 amino acids. Trimming removed 5 bases at V and 1 base at J, with 14 bases between. Germline loops: CDR1 DFQATT, CDR2 SNEGSKA (reference sequence). This CDR3 reads CSAQSRQDNYGYTF. In nucleotides, the CDR3 is TGCAGTGCTCAAAGCCGCCAGGATAACTATGGCTACACCTTC.